One and the same sample provided the 6 T cell receptor beta chains below, sequenced in a study of regulatory T cells in long-lasting Graves disease (dated by TCRdb to the early 2020s). Sample time point, as interpreted from the label and publication: newly diagnosed GD, antithyroid drugs for less than 3 months. For both TCR sequencing and RNA sequencing, RNA was extracted from PBMCs using TRIzol. Libraries were constructed by multiplex PCR. Instrument used: Illumina HiSeq 4000. To build TCR beta libraries, CDR3 regions were amplified by Arm-PCR using iRepertoire HTBI primers. TCRdb handled the public reads itself, with Q25 trimming in fastp and clone calling in MiXCR, and kept productive beta chains. One record per CDR3 amino acid sequence lists the most common genes and DNA. The sample table lists 450,000 to 700,000 distinct CDR3 sequences, 13% of them with a count of one. In total, the top ten clones hold 10% of the sample.

Another study also made use of these data, one on T cells in Graves' hyperthyroidism and ophthalmopathy.

The specimen comprised peripheral blood mononuclear cells (PBMCs), sampled at new diagnosis, from a patient treated with antithyroid drugs. Source of these receptors: a man younger than 40 with Graves disease. Donor details come from another sample of the same person, matched by shared clones.

The V call is TRBV11-3, the J call TRBJ2-1, with 7 bases aligning to TRBD1. V lost 0 bases to trimming and J lost 0 bases; unmatched junction nucleotides: 11. The CDR3 is 19 residues long. CDR1 and CDR2 from the germline V gene are SGHNT and YENEEA. The CDR3, as DNA: TGTGCCAGCAGCTTAGATGGTCGGTCAGGGGGTAGCTCCTACAATGAGCAGTTCTTC. This codes for CASSLDGRSGGSSYNEQFF.

This clonotype was observed a few times. The V gene is TRBV19, the J gene TRBJ2-1, with 14 positions matching TRBD2. V lost 10 bases, J lost 6 bases, and 2 bases stayed unmatched. Germline V CDR1 and CDR2: LNHDA, SQIVND (reference sequence). The CDR3 totals 13 residues. CDR3 sequence (DNA): TGTGCCACAGGGACTAGCGGGAGCAATGAGCAGTTCTTC. Translating it yields CATGTSGSNEQFF.

This clonotype appeared many times. This rearrangement joins TRBV29-1 to TRBJ1-2; D gene uncertain. CDR1 and CDR2 from the germline V gene are SQVTM and ANQGSEA. Deletions cut 5 bases from V and 5 bases from J, with 6 bases between. CDR3 size: 10 residues. The CDR3 is CSVWEYGYTF. In DNA, the CDR3 is TGCAGCGTTTGGGAATATGGCTACACCTTC.

This clonotype was found a few times. The V gene is TRBV18, the J gene TRBJ2-2; 12 bases map to TRBD2. This CDR3 comprises 16 residues. Germline trimming cut 5 bases from V and 4 bases from J; bases unmatched to any gene: 5. Germline CDR1 reads KGHSH; CDR2 reads LQKENI. The CDR3 DNA is TGTGCCAGCTCAAGACTAGCGGGAGCCATCACCGGGGAGCTGTTTTTT. Its protein is CASSRLAGAITGELFF.

This clonotype came up many times. This chain uses TRBV2 with TRBJ2-1; 8 bases match TRBD2. CDR3 length: 16 residues. Germline loops: CDR1 SNHLY, CDR2 FYNNEI. V shed 5 bases, J shed 7 bases, and the junction held 13 bases outside the gene matches. As DNA, the CDR3 is TGTGCCAGCAGTTTACGAGCGGGAGCGGCCCAGAATGAGCAGTTCTTC. This translates into CASSLRAGAAQNEQFF.

This clonotype was seen at least ten times. The rearrangement joins TRBV2 to TRBJ2-4; D not resolved. Germline V lookup: CDR1 SNHLY, CDR2 FYNNEI. Between the trimmed V and J ends, which lost 5 bases and 7 bases, there was a span of 12 bases. This CDR3 region has 13 residues. The CDR3 reads CASSPTAENIQYF. The CDR3 region has the DNA TGTGCCAGCAGTCCGACCGCAGAGAACATTCAGTACTTC.